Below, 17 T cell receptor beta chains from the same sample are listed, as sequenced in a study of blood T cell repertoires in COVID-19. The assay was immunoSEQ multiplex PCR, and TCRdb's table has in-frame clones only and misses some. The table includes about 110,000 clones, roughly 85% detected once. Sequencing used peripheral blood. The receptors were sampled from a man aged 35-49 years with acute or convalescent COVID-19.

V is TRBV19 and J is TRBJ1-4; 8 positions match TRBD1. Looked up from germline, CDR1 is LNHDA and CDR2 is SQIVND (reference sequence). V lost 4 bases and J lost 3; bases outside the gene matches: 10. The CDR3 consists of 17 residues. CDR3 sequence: CASSTRDRRTANEKLFF. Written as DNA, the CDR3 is TGTGCCAGTAGTACCAGGGACAGGAGAACGGCTAATGAAAAACTGTTTTTT.

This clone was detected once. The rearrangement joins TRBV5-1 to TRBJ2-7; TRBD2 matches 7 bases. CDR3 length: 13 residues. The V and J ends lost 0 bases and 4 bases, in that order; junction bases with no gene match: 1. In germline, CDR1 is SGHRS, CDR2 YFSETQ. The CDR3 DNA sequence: TGCGCCAGCAGCTTGGTGGGGGGGTACGAGCAGTACTTC. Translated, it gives CASSLVGGYEQYF.

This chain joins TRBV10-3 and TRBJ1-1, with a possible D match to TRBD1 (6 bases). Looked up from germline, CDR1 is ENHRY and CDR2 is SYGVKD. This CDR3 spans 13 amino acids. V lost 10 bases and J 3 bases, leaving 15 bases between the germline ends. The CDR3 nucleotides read TGTGCCACCAGGGGTAGGACAGACACTGAAGCTTTCTTT. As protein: CATRGRTDTEAFF.

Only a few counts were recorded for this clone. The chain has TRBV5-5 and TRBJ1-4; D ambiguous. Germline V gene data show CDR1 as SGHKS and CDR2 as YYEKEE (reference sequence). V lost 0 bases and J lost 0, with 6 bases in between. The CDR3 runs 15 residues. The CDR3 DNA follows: TGTGCCAGCAGCTTGGGACACGCAACTAATGAAAAACTGTTTTTT. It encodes CASSLGHATNEKLFF.

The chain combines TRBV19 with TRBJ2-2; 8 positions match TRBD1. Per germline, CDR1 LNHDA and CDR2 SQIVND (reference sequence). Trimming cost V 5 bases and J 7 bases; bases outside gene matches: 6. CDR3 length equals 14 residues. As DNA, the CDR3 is TGTGCCAGTAGTGGACAGGGTCGGGTCGGGGAGCTGTTTTTT. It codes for CASSGQGRVGELFF.

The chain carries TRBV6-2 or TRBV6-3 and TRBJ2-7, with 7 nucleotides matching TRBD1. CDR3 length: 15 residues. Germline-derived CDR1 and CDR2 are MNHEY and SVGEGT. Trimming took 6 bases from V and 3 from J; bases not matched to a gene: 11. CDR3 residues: CASSAPGQPIYEQYF. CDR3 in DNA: TGTGCCAGCAGCGCACCGGGACAGCCAATCTACGAGCAGTACTTC.

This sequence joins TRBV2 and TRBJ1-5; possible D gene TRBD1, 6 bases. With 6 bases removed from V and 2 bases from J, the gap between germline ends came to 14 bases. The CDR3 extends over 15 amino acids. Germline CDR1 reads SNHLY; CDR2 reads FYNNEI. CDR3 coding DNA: TGTGCCAGCAGGAGGGACATCATTGGCAATCAGCCCCAGCATTTT. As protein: CASRRDIIGNQPQHF.

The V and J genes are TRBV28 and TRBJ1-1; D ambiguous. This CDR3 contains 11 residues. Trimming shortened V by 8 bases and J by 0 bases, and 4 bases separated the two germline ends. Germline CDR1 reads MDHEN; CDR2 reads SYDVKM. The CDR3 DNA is TGTGCCAGCTCGGTGAACACTGAAGCTTTCTTT. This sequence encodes CASSVNTEAFF.

CDR3 sequence reads: CASSLEAGYNEQFF. The CDR3 DNA sequence: TGTGCCAGCAGCTTAGAGGCGGGGTACAATGAGCAGTTCTTC. This sequence joins TRBV11-2 and TRBJ2-1, with D perhaps TRBD2 (6 bases). V shed 0 bases and J shed 4 bases, with 7 bases lying between them. The CDR3 runs 14 residues. Germline-derived CDR1 and CDR2 are SGHAT and FQNNGV.

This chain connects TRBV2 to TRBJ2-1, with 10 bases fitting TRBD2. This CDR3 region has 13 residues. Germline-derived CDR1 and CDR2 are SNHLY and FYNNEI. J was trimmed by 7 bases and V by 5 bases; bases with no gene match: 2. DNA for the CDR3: TGTGCCAGCAGTCCACTAGCGGGGAATGAGCAGTTCTTC. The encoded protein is CASSPLAGNEQFF.

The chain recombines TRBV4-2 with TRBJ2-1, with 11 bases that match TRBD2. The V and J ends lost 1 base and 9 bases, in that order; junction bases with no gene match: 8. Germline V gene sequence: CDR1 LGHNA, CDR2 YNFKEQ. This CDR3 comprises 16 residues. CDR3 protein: CASSQALAGGLSEQFF. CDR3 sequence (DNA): TGTGCCAGCAGCCAAGCCCTAGCGGGGGGCCTCAGTGAGCAGTTCTTC.

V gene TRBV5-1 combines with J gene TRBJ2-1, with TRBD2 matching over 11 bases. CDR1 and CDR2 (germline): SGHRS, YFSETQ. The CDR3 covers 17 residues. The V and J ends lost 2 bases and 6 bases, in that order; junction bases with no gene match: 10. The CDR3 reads CASSFNVAGGNRNEQFF. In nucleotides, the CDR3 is TGCGCCAGCAGCTTTAACGTAGCGGGAGGGAACCGCAATGAGCAGTTCTTC.

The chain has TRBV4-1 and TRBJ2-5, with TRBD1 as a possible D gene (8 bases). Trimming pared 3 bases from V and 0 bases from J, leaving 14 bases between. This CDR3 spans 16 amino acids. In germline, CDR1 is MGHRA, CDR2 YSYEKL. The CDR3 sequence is CASSQNTGGDQETQYF. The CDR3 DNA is TGCGCCAGCAGCCAGAACACAGGGGGGGACCAAGAGACCCAGTACTTC.

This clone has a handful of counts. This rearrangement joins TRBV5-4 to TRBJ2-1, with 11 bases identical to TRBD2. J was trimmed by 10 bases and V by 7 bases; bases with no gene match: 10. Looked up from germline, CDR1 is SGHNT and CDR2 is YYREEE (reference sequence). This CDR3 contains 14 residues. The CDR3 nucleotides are TGTGCCAGCTCACTAGCGGGGGCCAATCACGAGCAGTTCTTC. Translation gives CASSLAGANHEQFF.

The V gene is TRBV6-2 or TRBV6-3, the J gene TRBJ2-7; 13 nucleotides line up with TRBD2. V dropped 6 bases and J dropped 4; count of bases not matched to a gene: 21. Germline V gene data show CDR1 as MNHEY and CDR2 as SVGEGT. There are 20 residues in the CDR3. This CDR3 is CASSSGTSGVYPSGRYEQYF. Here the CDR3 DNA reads TGTGCCAGCAGCAGCGGGACTAGCGGGGTCTACCCGTCTGGGAGGTACGAGCAGTACTTC.

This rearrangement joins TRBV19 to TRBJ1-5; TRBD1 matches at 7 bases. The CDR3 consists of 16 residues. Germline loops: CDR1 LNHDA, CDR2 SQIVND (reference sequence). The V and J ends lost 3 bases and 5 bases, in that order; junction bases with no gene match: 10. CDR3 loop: CASSMRVRGKDQPQHF. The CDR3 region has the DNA TGTGCCAGTAGTATGAGGGTCAGGGGGAAGGATCAGCCCCAGCATTTT.

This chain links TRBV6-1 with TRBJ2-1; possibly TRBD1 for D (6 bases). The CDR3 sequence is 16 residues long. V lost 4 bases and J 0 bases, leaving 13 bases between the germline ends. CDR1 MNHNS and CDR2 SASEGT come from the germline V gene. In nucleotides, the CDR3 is TGTGCCAGCAGTGGGACCCGAGGGGGCTCCTACAATGAGCAGTTCTTC. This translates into CASSGTRGGSYNEQFF.